Each of the 32 T cell receptor beta chains below was sequenced from the same sample in a study of blood T cell repertoires in COVID-19. The data were produced by immunoSEQ multiplex PCR, yet TCRdb's version contains in-frame clones alone and is incomplete. The sample consists of approximately 210,000 clones, 81% of them appearing once. The sample comprised PBMCs or T cells enriched from blood (not recorded which). All receptors come from a woman in her 50s with acute COVID-19.

The chain recombines TRBV12-3 or TRBV12-4 with TRBJ1-2; 7 bases fit TRBD1. The J segment lost 7 bases and the V segment lost 5 bases, leaving 4 bases of the junction unmatched. The CDR3 length is 12 residues. CDR3 coding DNA: TGTGCCAGCAGTGTAACAGGGGCTGGCTACACCTTC. Its protein product is CASSVTGAGYTF.

The chain joins TRBV7-2 to TRBJ2-1, with 10 bases fitting TRBD2. Germline V CDR1 and CDR2: SGHTA, FQGNSA. The CDR3 contains 13 residues. Trimming removed 10 bases from V and 4 bases from J; junction bases left unmatched: 4. The CDR3 loop is CAIRTSGYNEQFF. Written as DNA, the CDR3 is TGTGCCATCCGGACTAGCGGATACAATGAGCAGTTCTTC.

This clone turned up a few times. The V gene is TRBV2, the J gene TRBJ1-1, with TRBD1 matching 7 bases. Per the germline V gene, CDR1 is SNHLY and CDR2 is FYNNEI. V was clipped by 6 bases and J by 1 base; unmatched bases: 2. This CDR3 is 13 amino acids long. CDR3: CASSEGANTEAFF. For the CDR3, the DNA is TGTGCCAGCAGCGAGGGGGCGAACACTGAAGCTTTCTTT.

The chain recombines TRBV13 with TRBJ2-1, with TRBD1 matching 7 bases. This CDR3 has 13 residues. Per germline, CDR1 PRHDT and CDR2 FYEKMQ (reference sequence). Trimming cost V 0 bases and J 10 bases; bases outside gene matches: 3. As DNA, the CDR3 is TGTGCCAGCAGCTTAGGGACAGGGTACGAGCAGTTCTTC. This translates into CASSLGTGYEQFF.

CDR3 DNA: TGTGCCAGCAGTGAGGTAGCGGGGATTTCCACAGATACGCAGTATTTT. The encoded protein is CASSEVAGISTDTQYF. The chain carries TRBV6-4 and TRBJ2-3; 8 nucleotides match TRBD2. The V gene's germline CDR1 is MRHNA and CDR2 SNTAGT. This CDR3 has 16 residues. Trimming at V came to 3 bases and at J to 2 bases, leaving 7 bases not matched to a gene.

The chain joins TRBV4-1 to TRBJ2-7; D gene uncertain. The germline V gene has CDR1 MGHRA and CDR2 YSYEKL. Between the trimmed V and J ends, which lost 3 bases and 2 bases, there was a span of 11 bases. CDR3 length: 14 amino acids. This CDR3 reads CASSHSQWAYEQYF. In DNA, the CDR3 is TGCGCCAGCAGCCATAGCCAGTGGGCCTACGAGCAGTACTTC.

The gene calls are TRBV19 and TRBJ2-1; 9 bases are a match to TRBD1. CDR3 length: 13 residues. V dropped 5 bases and J dropped 14; count of bases not matched to a gene: 10. Per the germline V gene, CDR1 is LNHDA and CDR2 is SQIVND (reference sequence). For the CDR3, the DNA is TGTGCCAGTAGTCCCGGACAGGGGCGACTTAAGTTCTTC. Its protein product is CASSPGQGRLKFF.

The gene calls are TRBV28 and TRBJ2-4; 7 bases line up with TRBD2. The V segment lost 5 bases and the J segment 7 bases; nucleotides outside the gene matches: 8. CDR1 is MDHEN, CDR2 SYDVKM, per germline. The CDR3 covers 14 residues. The CDR3 loop is CASSQRLAPNIQYF. The CDR3 DNA reads as TGTGCCAGCAGTCAAAGACTAGCCCCCAACATTCAGTACTTC.

V is TRBV6-6 and J is TRBJ1-2, with 9 bases matching TRBD1. Germline V gene sequence: CDR1 MNHNY, CDR2 SVGAGI (reference sequence). CDR3 size: 17 residues. The V gene end was trimmed by 5 bases and the J gene end by 6 bases; junction bases not matched to a gene: 16. The CDR3 DNA sequence: TGTGCCAGCAGTCTTCGTCTACAGACAGGGGGGGACAATGGCTACACCTTC. Translation gives CASSLRLQTGGDNGYTF.

This clone was picked up one time. V usage is TRBV3-1 (or the pseudogene TRBV3-2) and J usage is TRBJ1-6; D uncertain. Germline-derived CDR1 and CDR2 are LGHDT and YNNKEL (reference sequence). This CDR3 is 16 amino acids long. The ends were cut back, 4 bases at V and 0 bases at J, with 10 bases in the middle. CDR3 DNA sequence: TGTGCCAGCAGCCCTGGGCTCAGCTCCTATAATTCACCCCTCCACTTT. Translated, it gives CASSPGLSSYNSPLHF.

This clone was detected once. This chain uses TRBV5-1 with TRBJ2-2, with 10 bases aligning to TRBD1. V was clipped by 4 bases and J by 4 bases; unmatched bases: 13. The CDR3 totals 18 residues. Germline CDR1 is SGHRS and CDR2 is YFSETQ. Written as DNA, the CDR3 is TGCGCCAGCAGCCAAACTATTCCGGGACAGGGGAGCACCGGGGAGCTGTTTTTT. It translates to CASSQTIPGQGSTGELFF.

The CDR3 bases are TGTGCCAGCAGGGGACAGGGGAGTACTGAAGCTTTCTTT. Protein product: CASRGQGSTEAFF. The V call is TRBV25-1, the J call TRBJ1-1; TRBD1 matches 10 bases. V was clipped by 6 bases and J by 5 bases; unmatched bases: 3. The CDR3 is 13 residues long. Germline loops: CDR1 MGHDK, CDR2 SYGVNS. Full variable domain (missing parts from reference TRBV25-1 and TRBJ1-1): EADIYQTPRYLVIGTGKKITLECSQTMGHDKMYWYQQDPGMELHLIHYSYGVNSTEKGDLSSESTVSRIRTEHFPLTLESARPSHTSQYLCASRGQGSTEAFFGQGTRLTVV.

The chain combines TRBV27 with TRBJ2-1; possibly TRBD2 for D (6 bases). This CDR3 region has 15 residues. Per germline, CDR1 MNHEY and CDR2 SMNVEV (reference sequence). Trimming removed 8 bases from V and 12 bases from J, with 26 bases in between. CDR3 amino acids: CASHSLGTGSLGQFF. The CDR3 DNA is TGTGCCAGCCATTCCCTAGGGACTGGATCGCTTGGGCAGTTCTTC.

J is TRBJ2-7 and V is TRBV6-5; 7 nucleotides align to TRBD2. Germline CDR1 MNHEY, CDR2 SVGAGI. The CDR3 is made up of 15 amino acids. The trim removed 6 bases at V and 2 bases at J, leaving 10 bases unmatched. The CDR3 protein is CASSWSSGGTYEQYF. CDR3 DNA: TGTGCCAGCAGCTGGTCGTCCGGGGGGACCTACGAGCAGTACTTC.

The chain links TRBV9 to TRBJ1-6, with TRBD1 matching 8 bases. Germline V gene lookup returns CDR1 SGDLS and CDR2 YYNGEE. After removal of 4 bases from V and 6 bases from J, the junction contained 6 bases not matched to a gene. The CDR3 loop spans 15 amino acids. The CDR3 is CASSPRTGSNSPLHF. The CDR3 DNA follows: TGTGCCAGCAGCCCGAGGACAGGGAGTAATTCACCCCTCCACTTT.

The rearrangement uses TRBV6-1 and TRBJ1-1; no clear D. The germline gives CDR1 MNHNS, CDR2 SASEGT. Trimming took 2 bases from V and 11 from J, leaving 18 bases between them. The CDR3 runs 14 residues. Written as DNA, the CDR3 is TGTGCCAGCAGTGAAAATAGGCAACGGGAATTCGCTTTCTTT. This translates into CASSENRQREFAFF.

The V call is TRBV3-1 (or the pseudogene TRBV3-2), the J call TRBJ2-1; no firm D call. Germline V gives CDR1 LGHDT, CDR2 YNNKEL (reference sequence). V shed 0 bases and J shed 6 bases, with 15 bases lying between them. The CDR3 totals 16 residues. The CDR3: CASSQDVAVRSNEQFF. CDR3 in DNA: TGTGCCAGCAGCCAAGACGTGGCGGTAAGGAGCAATGAGCAGTTCTTC.

In its sample, this clone was seen a few times. V and J are TRBV28 and TRBJ1-2, with 11 bases fitting TRBD1. This CDR3 comprises 14 residues. Germline V gives CDR1 MDHEN, CDR2 SYDVKM. J gave up 4 bases and V 6 bases, and 4 bases lay outside the gene matches. Here the CDR3 reads CASRPGTGGYGYTF. Written as DNA, the CDR3 is TGTGCCAGCAGACCCGGGACAGGGGGCTATGGCTACACCTTC.

The rearrangement links TRBV19 to TRBJ1-6, with D uncertain. CDR3 length: 18 amino acids. The V gene lost 5 bases and the J gene lost 7 bases, with 24 bases spanning the gap. The V gene's germline CDR1 is LNHDA and CDR2 SQIVND (reference sequence). CDR3 residues: CASSSFHDTSGGNSPLHF. In DNA form, the CDR3 reads TGTGCCAGTAGTTCATTTCATGACACGTCGGGCGGGAATTCACCCCTCCACTTT.

The genes are TRBV20-1 and TRBJ1-6; no firm D call. The CDR3 sequence is 14 residues long. CDR1 and CDR2 (germline): DFQATT, SNEGSKA (reference sequence). Trimming stripped 3 bases from V and 8 bases from J, with 14 bases between. CDR3 in amino acids: CSASLEGRDSPLHF. Here the CDR3 DNA reads TGCAGTGCTAGTTTGGAGGGTAGAGATTCACCCCTCCACTTT.

The rearrangement uses TRBV7-2 and TRBJ2-7; 10 bases match TRBD2. The CDR3 runs to 13 residues. From germline, CDR1 is SGHTA and CDR2 FQGNSA. V gave up 3 bases and J gave up 8 bases; unmatched junction bases: 4. The CDR3 protein is CASSFTSGNQQYF. The DNA of the CDR3 is TGTGCCAGCAGCTTCACTAGCGGGAACCAGCAGTACTTC.

The chain has TRBV5-1 and TRBJ2-2; maybe TRBD2 (5 bases). Germline assignment: CDR1 SGHRS and CDR2 YFSETQ. Trimming took off 5 bases at V and 3 bases at J, with 17 bases between the two ends. The CDR3 loop spans 16 amino acids. The DNA of the CDR3 is TGCGCCAGCAGAACCGGTGGGAGCGGCTACACCGGGGAGCTGTTTTTT. It encodes CASRTGGSGYTGELFF.

The chain recombines TRBV28 with TRBJ1-2; no reliable D call. V was cut by 5 bases and J by 6 bases, with 10 bases left in between. The CDR3 covers 12 residues. Germline CDR1 MDHEN, CDR2 SYDVKM. CDR3 amino acids: CASSKNYHGYTF. The CDR3 bases are TGTGCCAGCAGTAAAAATTATCATGGCTACACCTTC.

The chain is built from TRBV29-1 and TRBJ1-1; 8 bases map to TRBD1. CDR3 size: 13 residues. Unmatched junction bases numbered 9, after V lost 7 bases and J lost 5 bases. The germline gives CDR1 SQVTM, CDR2 ANQGSEA. CDR3 region: CSAEGDRQTEAFF. In DNA, the CDR3 is TGCAGCGCCGAGGGGGACAGGCAGACTGAAGCTTTCTTT.

This chain connects TRBV4-2 to TRBJ2-6; 7 bases map to TRBD1. This CDR3 has 19 residues. V lost 3 bases to trimming and J lost 1 base; unmatched junction nucleotides: 12. Germline CDR1 and CDR2: LGHNA and YNFKEQ. Written as DNA, the CDR3 is TGTGCCAGCAGCCAGGCTAGACAGGGCGGTTTTTCTGGGGCCAACGTCCTGACTTTC. Translating it yields CASSQARQGGFSGANVLTF.

The rearrangement links TRBV11-3 to TRBJ2-2, with 9 bases aligning to TRBD1. The CDR3 length is 14 residues. V lost 6 bases, J lost 5 bases, and 4 bases stayed unmatched. CDR1 is SGHNT, CDR2 YENEEA, per germline. CDR3: CASRSGTGTGELFF. The CDR3 coding sequence is TGTGCCAGCAGGTCCGGGACAGGGACCGGGGAGCTGTTTTTT.

V gene TRBV27 combines with J gene TRBJ2-7, with TRBD1 matching over 7 bases. V shed 6 bases, J shed 3 bases, and the junction held 5 bases outside the gene matches. The V gene's germline CDR1 is MNHEY and CDR2 SMNVEV (reference sequence). The CDR3 is 13 residues long. This CDR3 is CASRFSGGYEQYF. The CDR3 coding sequence is TGTGCCAGCAGATTCTCAGGGGGCTACGAGCAGTACTTC.

This sequence joins TRBV29-1 and TRBJ1-5; the match to TRBD1 covers 7 bases. This CDR3 has 13 residues. V lost 4 bases, J lost 2 bases, and 2 bases stayed unmatched. Per the germline V gene, CDR1 is SQVTM and CDR2 is ANQGSEA. This chain's CDR3 is CSVVDRGNQPQHF. The CDR3 region has the DNA TGCAGCGTTGTTGACAGGGGCAATCAGCCCCAGCATTTT.

This rearrangement joins TRBV28 to TRBJ1-6, with TRBD1 identical over 8 bases. This CDR3 region has 15 residues. Losses at the gene ends were 5 bases for V and 9 bases for J; bases not matched to a gene: 9. Germline CDR1 is MDHEN and CDR2 is SYDVKM. CDR3 protein: CASSRPDRDVSPLHF. Written as DNA, the CDR3 is TGTGCCAGCAGTCGACCGGACAGGGATGTTTCACCCCTCCACTTT. The complete variable domain, with remaining parts taken from reference TRBV28 and TRBJ1-6, reads DVKVTQSSRYLVKRTGEKVFLECVQDMDHENMFWYRQDPGLGLRLIYFSYDVKMKEKGDIPEGYSVSREKKERFSLILESASTNQTSMYLCASSRPDRDVSPLHFGNGTRLTVT.

The rearrangement joins TRBV5-1 to TRBJ2-2; D not resolved. The V gene lost 5 bases and the J gene lost 0 bases, with 11 bases spanning the gap. The CDR3 is made up of 15 amino acids. The germline V gene has CDR1 SGHRS and CDR2 YFSETQ. CDR3 protein: CASRRAPANTGELFF. As DNA, the CDR3 is TGCGCCAGCAGGCGAGCGCCGGCGAACACCGGGGAGCTGTTTTTT.

This clone was counted between two and nine times. The chain carries TRBV24-1 and TRBJ2-2, with 10 nucleotides matching TRBD1. The germline V gene encodes CDR1 KGHDR and CDR2 SFDVKD. Germline trimming cut 4 bases from V and 3 bases from J; bases unmatched to any gene: 4. The CDR3 totals 16 residues. The CDR3 reads CATSDLDRGDTGELFF. CDR3 bases: TGTGCCACCAGTGACCTGGACAGGGGGGACACCGGGGAGCTGTTTTTT.

This clone was seen a single time. This chain connects TRBV5-1 to TRBJ1-1; 8 bases match TRBD1. V lost 4 bases to trimming and J lost 0 bases; unmatched junction nucleotides: 5. The CDR3 is 15 amino acids. The germline V gene encodes CDR1 SGHRS and CDR2 YFSETQ. CDR3 in amino acids: CASSVTGAMNTEAFF. The CDR3, as DNA: TGCGCCAGCAGCGTGACAGGGGCAATGAACACTGAAGCTTTCTTT.